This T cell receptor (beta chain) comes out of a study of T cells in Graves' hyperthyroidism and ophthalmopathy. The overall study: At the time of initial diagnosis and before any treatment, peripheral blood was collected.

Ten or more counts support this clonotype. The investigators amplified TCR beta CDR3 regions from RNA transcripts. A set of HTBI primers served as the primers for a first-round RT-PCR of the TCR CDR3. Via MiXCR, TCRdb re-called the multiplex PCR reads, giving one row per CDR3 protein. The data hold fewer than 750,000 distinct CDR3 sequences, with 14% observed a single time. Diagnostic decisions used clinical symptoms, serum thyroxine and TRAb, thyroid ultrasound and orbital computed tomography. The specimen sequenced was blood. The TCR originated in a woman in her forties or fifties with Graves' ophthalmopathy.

The chain's CDR3 is CSARSLAGNYNEQFF. CDR3 bases: TGCAGTGCTAGATCACTAGCGGGGAACTACAATGAGCAGTTCTTC. The chain combines TRBV20-1 with TRBJ2-1, with TRBD2 matching over 10 bases. CDR1 is DFQATT, CDR2 SNEGSKA, per germline (reference sequence). This CDR3 comprises 15 residues. Germline trimming cut 2 bases from V and 3 bases from J; bases unmatched to any gene: 4.